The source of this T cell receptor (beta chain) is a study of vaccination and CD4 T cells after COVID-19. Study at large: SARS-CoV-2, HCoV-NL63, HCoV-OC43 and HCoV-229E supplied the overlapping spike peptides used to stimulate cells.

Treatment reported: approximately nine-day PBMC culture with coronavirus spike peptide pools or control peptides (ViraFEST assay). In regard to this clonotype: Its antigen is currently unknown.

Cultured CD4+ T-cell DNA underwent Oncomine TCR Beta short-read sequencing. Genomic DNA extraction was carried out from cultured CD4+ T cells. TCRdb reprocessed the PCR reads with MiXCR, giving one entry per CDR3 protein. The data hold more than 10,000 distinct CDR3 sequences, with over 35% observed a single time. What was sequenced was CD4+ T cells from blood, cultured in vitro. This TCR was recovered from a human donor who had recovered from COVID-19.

The CDR3 loop is CASSWGDRVRNTIYF. DNA of the CDR3: TGTGCCAGCAGTTGGGGGGACAGGGTTCGAAACACCATATATTTT. V and J are TRBV6-5 and TRBJ1-3, with 9 positions matching TRBD1. J gave up 5 bases and V 4 bases, and 6 bases lay outside the gene matches. The CDR3 loop spans 15 amino acids. Germline CDR1 is MNHEY and CDR2 is SVGAGI.